A single sample is the source of the 10 T cell receptor beta chains below, sequenced in a study of T-cell reconstitution after alpha-beta-depleted transplantation in children. Construction of the TCRbeta library involved unique molecular identifiers. TCRdb used MiXCR to reprocess the PCR reads, holding one entry per CDR3 protein. The sample lists about 440,000 distinct CDR3 sequences, about 40% occurring once. The starting material was PBMCs, obtained before TCRalphabeta/CD19-depleted stem cell transplant. Receptor source: a girl aged 2 to 9 with aplastic anemia, due to receive a stem cell transplant.

V and J are TRBV4-1 and TRBJ2-1; TRBD1 matches at 7 bases. CDR1 is MGHRA, CDR2 YSYEKL, per germline. CDR3 size: 16 residues. V trimming: 3 bases; J trimming: 0 bases; junction bases outside the gene matches: 5. DNA of the CDR3: TGCGCCAGCAGCCAGCCGACAGGGAACTCCTACAATGAGCAGTTCTTC. This sequence encodes CASSQPTGNSYNEQFF.

The rearrangement links TRBV10-3 to TRBJ2-7; D is possibly TRBD1 (5 bases). Germline loops: CDR1 ENHRY, CDR2 SYGVKD. Trimming shortened V by 3 bases and J by 6 bases, and 24 bases separated the two germline ends. The CDR3 is 17 amino acids. The CDR3 DNA sequence: TGTGCCATCAGTGACGCCTACCTGAGGCTAGAAGGGGTCGAGCAGTACTTC. Protein product: CAISDAYLRLEGVEQYF.

This clonotype was picked up many times. The chain has TRBV7-2 and TRBJ1-4; TRBD1 is a possible D gene (6 bases). Per germline, CDR1 SGHTA and CDR2 FQGNSA. The CDR3 runs to 14 residues. The ends were cut back, 8 bases at V and 4 bases at J, with 14 bases in the middle. The CDR3 loop is CASRRDKLNEKLFF. CDR3 nucleotides: TGTGCCAGCCGTAGGGACAAGCTTAATGAAAAACTGTTTTTT.

The chain employs TRBV27 and TRBJ2-1; tentatively, D is TRBD2 (6 bases). The CDR3 is made up of 14 amino acids. V shed 6 bases and J shed 10 bases, with 19 bases lying between them. CDR1 MNHEY and CDR2 SMNVEV come from the germline V gene (reference sequence). CDR3 sequence: CASRTYGGTFEQFF. CDR3 nucleotide sequence: TGTGCCAGCAGAACTTACGGGGGAACCTTCGAGCAGTTCTTC.

This clonotype was found many times. The rearrangement joins TRBV12-3 or TRBV12-4 to TRBJ1-6; TRBD1 matches at 9 bases. The CDR3 contains 15 residues. Unmatched junction bases numbered 5, after V lost 6 bases and J lost 5 bases. CDR3 DNA sequence: TGTGCCAGCAGCTTCGGACAGGGGAATAATTCACCCCTCCACTTT. This translates into CASSFGQGNNSPLHF.

This clonotype occurred a few times. The chain couples TRBV4-1 to TRBJ2-4; 7 bases align to TRBD2. This CDR3 is built from 16 residues. V lost 1 base, J lost 1 base, and 4 bases stayed unmatched. Germline-derived CDR1 and CDR2 are MGHRA and YSYEKL. The DNA for the CDR3 is TGCGCCAGCAGCCAAGGCGGGAGTTGGGCCAAAAACATTCAGTACTTC. This translates into CASSQGGSWAKNIQYF.

CDR3: CASTPGSGQETQYF. The CDR3 region has the DNA TGTGCCAGCACCCCGGGTAGCGGACAAGAGACCCAGTACTTC. The rearrangement joins TRBV12-3 or TRBV12-4 to TRBJ2-5, with a weak D call TRBD2 (6 bases). V dropped 7 bases and J dropped 2 bases, with 14 bases sitting between them. There are 14 residues in the CDR3.

Turning to this clonotype: One end of the junction varies from germline; a read error may be responsible. The chain recombines TRBV5-1 with TRBJ1-3; no clear D gene. The CDR3 extends over 14 amino acids. Germline CDR1 and CDR2: SGHRS and YFSETQ. The CDR3 loop is CASSFPDSGNSIYF. In nucleotides, the CDR3 is TGCGCCAGCAGCTTCCCGGACTCTGGAAACAGCATATATTTT.

This chain joins TRBV29-1 and TRBJ2-5; D remains unclear. V was clipped by 2 bases and J by 5 bases, with 9 bases between them. The germline V gene has CDR1 SQVTM and CDR2 ANQGSEA. The CDR3 sequence is 12 residues long. CDR3 sequence reads: CSVEIQRETQYF. The CDR3 bases are TGCAGCGTTGAAATCCAACGGGAGACCCAGTACTTC.

This clonotype was seen more than once but under ten times. The chain uses TRBV2 and TRBJ1-5, with a weak D call TRBD1 (5 bases). The germline V and J ends were trimmed by 7 bases and 0 bases, with 13 bases remaining between them. CDR3 length equals 15 residues. Germline V CDR1 and CDR2: SNHLY, FYNNEI. CDR3 sequence (DNA): TGTGCCAGCACCGGGACGGTCGATAGCAATCAGCCCCAGCATTTT. Its protein is CASTGTVDSNQPQHF.